This entry lists 4 T cell receptor beta chains sequenced from one sample in a study of blood T cells in healthy people across ages. A second PCR of about 7 to 12 cycles used a sample-barcoded 5' primer and a J-beta primer mix. TCRdb re-derived calls from the 5' RACE reads in MiXCR, one entry per CDR3 protein. The sample records more than 1.4 million distinct CDR3 sequences, about 40% being singletons. Input material: blood. The receptors stem from a woman aged 18-29 years in good health.

This clonotype was detected ten times or more. At one end, the junction sequence differs from germline, possibly due to a read error. The chain employs TRBV7-2 and TRBJ2-1; TRBD2 agrees at 7 bases. The CDR3 extends over 13 amino acids. CDR1 is SGHTA and CDR2 is FQGNSA in the germline V gene. In DNA, the CDR3 is TGTGCCAGCAGCTTCTGGGACTACTATGAGCAGTTCTTC. Translated, it gives CASSFWDYYEQFF.

In this sample, this clonotype turned up a few times. Here the CDR3 DNA reads TGTGCCAGCTCACCCCCTGATCTGAATAGGGGCGAGCAGTACTTC. Translated: CASSPPDLNRGEQYF. This chain links TRBV18 with TRBJ2-7; TRBD1 is a possible D gene (5 bases). Germline V gives CDR1 KGHSH, CDR2 LQKENI. The CDR3 runs to 15 residues. The V and J ends lost 3 bases and 6 bases respectively, with 18 bases between them.

The V call is TRBV18, the J call TRBJ1-2, with 7 bases fitting TRBD1. V lost 1 base to trimming and J lost 8 bases; unmatched junction nucleotides: 10. The CDR3 runs to 15 residues. Germline V lookup: CDR1 KGHSH, CDR2 LQKENI. Here the CDR3 reads CASSPLTGERLGYTF. The CDR3 bases are TGTGCCAGCTCACCACTAACAGGGGAGCGGCTGGGCTACACCTTC. The whole variable domain, remainder taken from reference TRBV18 and TRBJ1-2, is NAGVMQNPRHLVRRRGQEARLRCSPMKGHSHVYWYRQLPEEGLKFMVYLQKENIIDESGMPKERFSAEFPKEGPSILRIQQVVRGDSAAYFCASSPLTGERLGYTFGSGTRLTVV.

About this clonotype itself: Compared with germline, one end of the junction differs, possibly owing to a read error. The gene calls are TRBV9 and TRBJ2-7, with D maybe TRBD1 (5 bases). Germline values: CDR1 SGDLS, CDR2 YYNGEE. The CDR3 is 15 amino acids. CDR3 nucleotide sequence: TGTGCCAGCAGCGTATACGACAGCTCAAACTACCAGCAGTACTTC. It translates to CASSVYDSSNYQQYF.